This TCR beta chain emerged from a study of cytomegalovirus exposure and HLA in healthy donors. As for this clone: An end of the junction does not agree with germline; a read error may underlie this.

Both 60 Vbeta primers and 13 Jbeta primers went into the PCR. The table came from immunoSEQ multiplex PCR; TCRdb's copy has only in-frame clones and leaves some out. The sample has about 200,000 clones, roughly 80% seen once. Germline CDR1 reads SGDLS; CDR2 reads YYNGEE. The CDR3 totals 17 residues. J is TRBJ2-6 and V is TRBV9; tentatively, D is TRBD2 (6 bases). This receptor was identified in a man younger than 40 in good health and CMV-seronegative. Input material: PBMCs. The chain's CDR3 is CVSSVGRQTSGANVLTF. The CDR3 nucleotides read TGTGTCAGCAGCGTAGGGAGGCAGACCTCTGGGGCCAACGTCCTGACTTTC.